One TCR beta chain is described in this entry. V shed 0 bases and J 0 bases; nucleotides not matched to a gene: 14. The CDR3 contains 20 residues. The germline V gene encodes CDR1 LGHDT and CDR2 YNNKEL (reference sequence). This specimen comes from a study of blood T cell repertoires in COVID-19. Sequencing was performed with immunoSEQ multiplex PCR; in TCRdb, only in-frame clones are kept and a portion is missing. The sample includes 45,000 to 65,000 clones, approximately 88% of them seen just once. The receptor was isolated from a human donor in a cohort sampled during active COVID-19. The sample comprised peripheral blood. The chain has TRBV3-1 (or the pseudogene TRBV3-2) and TRBJ1-5, with 7 nucleotides matching TRBD1. CDR3: CASSQDSEGAFGNSNQPQHF. The CDR3 DNA follows: TGTGCCAGCAGCCAAGATTCGGAGGGGGCGTTCGGTAATAGCAATCAGCCCCAGCATTTT.